This passage covers 8 T cell receptor beta chains from one sample sequenced in a study of cytomegalovirus exposure and HLA in healthy donors. 60 Vbeta and 13 Jbeta primers were used in PCR. TCRdb's copy holds only in-frame clones and misses some; the assay was immunoSEQ multiplex PCR. The sample consists of 150,000 to 200,000 clones, 70% to 80% of them appearing once. Sequenced input: PBMCs. Receptors were obtained from a man aged 55 to 70 in good health and CMV-seronegative.

The V gene is TRBV7-9, the J gene TRBJ2-7, with D hard to call. Trimming shortened V by 5 bases and J by 3 bases, and 11 bases separated the two germline ends. The CDR3 spans 13 residues. CDR1 is SEHNR and CDR2 is FQNEAQ in the germline V gene (reference sequence). The CDR3 reads CASSGEVLYEQYF. In nucleotides, the CDR3 is TGTGCCAGCAGCGGCGAGGTTCTCTACGAGCAGTACTTC. The full variable domain, in which reference TRBV7-9 and TRBJ2-7 provide the parts outside the CDR3, is DTGVSQNPRHKITKRGQNVTFRCDPISEHNRLYWYRQTLGQGPEFLTYFQNEAQLEKSRLLSDRFSAERPKGSFSTLEIQRTEQGDSAMYLCASSGEVLYEQYFGPGTRLTVT.

The chain couples TRBV5-6 to TRBJ2-1; 16 bases are shared with TRBD2. Trimming took 4 bases from V and 6 from J; bases not matched to a gene: 13. Per the germline V gene, CDR1 is SGHDT and CDR2 is YYEEEE. CDR3 length: 19 residues. The CDR3 protein is CASSPWGGLAGGPINEQFF. Here the CDR3 DNA reads TGTGCCAGCAGCCCTTGGGGGGGACTAGCGGGAGGGCCTATCAATGAGCAGTTCTTC.

The chain employs TRBV2 and TRBJ1-5; D unresolved. The ends were cut back, 11 bases at V and 0 bases at J, with 11 bases in the middle. The CDR3 has 13 residues. Germline CDR1 is SNHLY and CDR2 is FYNNEI. The CDR3 region is CASRRFSNQPQHF. The CDR3, as DNA: TGTGCCTCTAGACGGTTTAGCAATCAGCCCCAGCATTTT.

The chain couples TRBV9 to TRBJ2-2; TRBD1 agrees at 9 bases. The CDR3 runs to 15 residues. Germline V CDR1 and CDR2: SGDLS, YYNGEE. Trimming at V came to 4 bases and at J to 7 bases, leaving 8 bases not matched to a gene. The CDR3 loop is CASSPRTGAGGELFF. CDR3 DNA sequence: TGTGCCAGCAGCCCGCGGACAGGGGCGGGCGGGGAGCTGTTTTTT.

The chain carries TRBV11-3 and TRBJ2-1; 9 bases fit TRBD1. This CDR3 has 17 amino acids. The junction had 8 bases not matched to a gene; V was cut back by 2 bases and J by 3 bases. Germline V gene sequence: CDR1 SGHNT, CDR2 YENEEA. This CDR3 reads CASSLSGTGLFYNEQFF. DNA of the CDR3: TGTGCCAGCAGCTTATCCGGGACAGGGTTATTCTACAATGAGCAGTTCTTC.

The rearrangement links TRBV30 to TRBJ1-3; the D is unclear. The V gene's germline CDR1 is GTSNPN and CDR2 SVGIG (reference sequence). V was trimmed by 2 bases and J by 4 bases, leaving 9 bases between them. This CDR3 spans 13 amino acids. The CDR3 nucleotides read TGTGCCTGGAGTCTAAACTTGGGAAACACCATATATTTT. Encoded protein: CAWSLNLGNTIYF.

This clone was observed a few times. V gene TRBV18 combines with J gene TRBJ1-1; 7 positions agree with TRBD1. V shed 5 bases and J 0 bases; nucleotides not matched to a gene: 6. The germline V gene has CDR1 KGHSH and CDR2 LQKENI. This CDR3 is 15 amino acids long. The chain's CDR3 is CASSSTGQMNTEAFF. CDR3 bases: TGTGCCAGCTCATCAACGGGACAGATGAACACTGAAGCTTTCTTT. Supplemented by reference TRBV18 and TRBJ1-1, the full variable domain reads NAGVMQNPRHLVRRRGQEARLRCSPMKGHSHVYWYRQLPEEGLKFMVYLQKENIIDESGMPKERFSAEFPKEGPSILRIQQVVRGDSAAYFCASSSTGQMNTEAFFGQGTRLTVV.

Notes on this clone: One junction end does not reproduce the germline sequence, and a read error may be involved. V gene TRBV7-9 combines with J gene TRBJ2-7, with TRBD2 identical over 10 bases. CDR3 length: 12 amino acids. Germline CDR1 is SEHNR and CDR2 is FQNEAQ (reference sequence). Here the CDR3 DNA reads TGTGCCAGCAGTCTAGCGGGGGACCTTATCTCTTTC. Encoded protein: CASSLAGDLISF.